These T cell receptor beta chains were read from a single sample in a study of identical twins. One entry per CDR3 protein, called by TCRdb with MiXCR from the 5' RACE reads. The repertoire holds 350,000 or so distinct CDR3 sequences, with approximately 8.7% as singletons. Sequenced: naive T cells sorted from blood. Source of these receptors: a woman aged 50 to 60 in good health. Both conserved end residues are part of each CDR3. The D gene is left open where the match is weak. The size of a clone is reported for some rows only, either as once, few or many, or as a class for expanded clones.

abundance: NA
d_gene: NA
v_gene: TRBV30
j_gene: TRBJ2-7
CDR3nt: TGTGCCTGGAGTGTACGGGAATGGTTGTACGAGCAGTACTTC
CDR3aa: CAWSVREWLYEQYF

abundance: NA
d_gene: TRBD2
v_gene: TRBV4-1
j_gene: TRBJ2-7
CDR3nt: TGCGCCAGCAGCCGGGGGGGACTAGCGGACTCCTACGAGCAGTACTTC
CDR3aa: CASSRGGLADSYEQYF

abundance: few
d_gene: TRBD1
v_gene: TRBV27
j_gene: TRBJ1-4
CDR3nt: TGTGCCAGCAGTTTGGTCAGGGGGCGGGGTGAAAAACTGTTTTTT
CDR3aa: CASSLVRGRGEKLFF

abundance: NA
d_gene: TRBD1
v_gene: TRBV25-1
j_gene: TRBJ2-2
CDR3nt: TGTGCCAGCAAAGTAGGGGGCGCAGGCGGGGAGCTGTTTTTT
CDR3aa: CASKVGGAGGELFF

abundance: many
d_gene: TRBD2
v_gene: TRBV6-2/TRBV6-3
j_gene: TRBJ2-2
CDR3nt: TGTGCCAGCAGATATAGCGGGACCCCCGGGGAGCTGTTTTTT
CDR3aa: CASRYSGTPGELFF

abundance: few
d_gene: TRBD2
v_gene: TRBV5-1
j_gene: TRBJ2-3
CDR3nt: TGCGCCAGCAGCTTGGGACTAGCGGGAGAGAATACGCAGTATTTT
CDR3aa: CASSLGLAGENTQYF

abundance: few
d_gene: NA
v_gene: TRBV11-3
j_gene: TRBJ2-1
CDR3nt: TGTGCCAGCAGCTTCGAAGGGGAGGCCCCCTACAATGAGCAGTTCTTC
CDR3aa: CASSFEGEAPYNEQFF

abundance: NA
d_gene: NA
v_gene: TRBV6-5
j_gene: TRBJ2-1
CDR3nt: TGTGCCAGCAGTCACCCGGGTAATGAGCAGTTCTTC
CDR3aa: CASSHPGNEQFF

abundance: NA
d_gene: NA
v_gene: TRBV7-2
j_gene: TRBJ2-7
CDR3nt: TGTGCCAGCAGCTTTGTGCCGGGGCAGGCCTACGAGCAGTACTTC
CDR3aa: CASSFVPGQAYEQYF

abundance: few
d_gene: TRBD2
v_gene: TRBV4-1
j_gene: TRBJ2-7
CDR3nt: TGCGCCAGCAGCCAAGAAGCGGGACTAGTTGTATCGGAGCAGTACTTC
CDR3aa: CASSQEAGLVVSEQYF

abundance: NA
d_gene: NA
v_gene: TRBV5-1
j_gene: TRBJ2-3
CDR3nt: TGCGCCAGCACCGCCCTGGACAGCACAGATACGCAGTATTTT
CDR3aa: CASTALDSTDTQYF

abundance: many
d_gene: NA
v_gene: TRBV20-1
j_gene: TRBJ1-2
CDR3nt: TGCAGTGCTAGTCGACCCCTATGGGGCTACACCTTC
CDR3aa: CSASRPLWGYTF

abundance: many
d_gene: TRBD2
v_gene: TRBV24-1
j_gene: TRBJ2-1
CDR3nt: TGTGCCACCAGTGACTACTCGGGGACTAGCGGGAGAGATGAGCAGTTCTTC
CDR3aa: CATSDYSGTSGRDEQFF

abundance: NA
d_gene: TRBD1
v_gene: TRBV28
j_gene: TRBJ2-4
CDR3nt: TGTGCCAGCAATGTCGGGACAGCAAACATTCAGTACTTC
CDR3aa: CASNVGTANIQYF

abundance: NA
d_gene: NA
v_gene: TRBV5-1
j_gene: TRBJ1-4
CDR3nt: TGCGCCAGCAGCCATCCGGACGGAAATGAAAAACTGTTTTTT
CDR3aa: CASSHPDGNEKLFF

abundance: NA
d_gene: NA
v_gene: TRBV28
j_gene: TRBJ1-1
CDR3nt: TGTGCCAGCAGTTTACGGGGACTCGGGCTTAAAGCTTTCTTT
CDR3aa: CASSLRGLGLKAFF

abundance: few
d_gene: NA
v_gene: TRBV5-6
j_gene: TRBJ2-5
CDR3nt: TGTGCCAGCAGCTTGGAAGGACAGAGGGGCTTGACCCAGTACTTC
CDR3aa: CASSLEGQRGLTQYF

abundance: many
d_gene: TRBD2
v_gene: TRBV20-1
j_gene: TRBJ2-5
CDR3nt: TGCAGTGCTATCCGCGGGACTAGCGGGAGTTTTACGCAGGAGACCCAGTACTTC
CDR3aa: CSAIRGTSGSFTQETQYF

abundance: many
d_gene: NA
v_gene: TRBV12-3/TRBV12-4
j_gene: TRBJ2-1
CDR3nt: TGTGCCAGCAGGGGGGACTCCCCCTACAATGAGCAGTTCTTC
CDR3aa: CASRGDSPYNEQFF

abundance: many
d_gene: TRBD2
v_gene: TRBV5-1
j_gene: TRBJ2-5
CDR3nt: TGCGCCAGCAGCAAGACTAGCGGAGCACAGGAGACCCAGTACTTC
CDR3aa: CASSKTSGAQETQYF

abundance: NA
d_gene: NA
v_gene: TRBV5-1
j_gene: TRBJ1-1
CDR3nt: TGCGCCAGCAACTTTAGGGGGTCCGGTGAAGCTTTCTTT
CDR3aa: CASNFRGSGEAFF

abundance: NA
d_gene: NA
v_gene: TRBV12-3/TRBV12-4
j_gene: TRBJ2-5
CDR3nt: TGTGCCAGCAGCCCCCCGGGGTGGGGGACCCAGTACTTC
CDR3aa: CASSPPGWGTQYF

abundance: few
d_gene: TRBD2
v_gene: TRBV5-1
j_gene: TRBJ2-1
CDR3nt: TGCGCCAGCAGCTCAGGAAGACTAGCGGGAGATTCGTATGAGCAGTTCTTC
CDR3aa: CASSSGRLAGDSYEQFF

abundance: NA
d_gene: NA
v_gene: TRBV15
j_gene: TRBJ1-4
CDR3nt: TGTGCCACCAGCAGAGACAGGGTCGGAAAACTGTTTTTT
CDR3aa: CATSRDRVGKLFF

abundance: few
d_gene: TRBD2
v_gene: TRBV12-3/TRBV12-4
j_gene: TRBJ2-1
CDR3nt: TGTGCCAGCAGTCCCCGGACTAGCGGGAGAGGGCAGTTCTTC
CDR3aa: CASSPRTSGRGQFF

abundance: NA
d_gene: TRBD2
v_gene: TRBV24-1
j_gene: TRBJ2-1
CDR3nt: TGTGCCACCAGTGACCCGGGACTAGCGGGATTTTTCTTC
CDR3aa: CATSDPGLAGFFF

abundance: few
d_gene: NA
v_gene: TRBV4-1
j_gene: TRBJ2-5
CDR3nt: TGCGCCAGCAGCCAAGGGGACCACCTTCAAGAGACCCAGTACTTC
CDR3aa: CASSQGDHLQETQYF

abundance: NA
d_gene: TRBD1
v_gene: TRBV29-1
j_gene: TRBJ1-1
CDR3nt: TGCAGCGTCGCCGGGGACAGGGGGCGAGCTTTCTTT
CDR3aa: CSVAGDRGRAFF

abundance: few
d_gene: TRBD2
v_gene: TRBV5-1
j_gene: TRBJ2-1
CDR3nt: TGCGCCAGCAGGGGGATAGCGGGTACCTACAATGAGCAGTTCTTC
CDR3aa: CASRGIAGTYNEQFF

abundance: many
d_gene: NA
v_gene: TRBV6-2/TRBV6-3
j_gene: TRBJ2-1
CDR3nt: TGTGCCAGCAGCCACCTAGATGAGCAGTTCTTC
CDR3aa: CASSHLDEQFF

abundance: many
d_gene: TRBD1
v_gene: TRBV29-1
j_gene: TRBJ2-5
CDR3nt: TGCAGCGGTGGACAGGGGGCCGAGACCCAGTACTTC
CDR3aa: CSGGQGAETQYF

abundance: few
d_gene: NA
v_gene: TRBV6-1
j_gene: TRBJ1-1
CDR3nt: TGTGCCAGCAGTAGTGGGGCGGTGAACACTGAAGCTTTCTTT
CDR3aa: CASSSGAVNTEAFF

abundance: few
d_gene: NA
v_gene: TRBV20-1
j_gene: TRBJ1-2
CDR3nt: TGCAGTGCTAGAGATGGCGCATTCCCGGACTATGGCTACACCTTC
CDR3aa: CSARDGAFPDYGYTF

abundance: NA
d_gene: NA
v_gene: TRBV5-1
j_gene: TRBJ2-7
CDR3nt: TGCGCCAGCAGCTTGGTGGGGGAAGTAAGCGGCGAGCAGTACTTC
CDR3aa: CASSLVGEVSGEQYF

abundance: few
d_gene: NA
v_gene: TRBV21-1
j_gene: TRBJ2-7
CDR3nt: TGTGCCAGCAGCAAGGCGGGAGGGACCTACGAGCAGTACTTC
CDR3aa: CASSKAGGTYEQYF

abundance: many
d_gene: TRBD2
v_gene: TRBV20-1
j_gene: TRBJ2-1
CDR3nt: TGCAGTGCTAGGAGGGGGACTAGCGGTTTTTCGGGCAATGAGCAGTTCTTC
CDR3aa: CSARRGTSGFSGNEQFF

abundance: NA
d_gene: NA
v_gene: TRBV30
j_gene: TRBJ1-1
CDR3nt: TGTGCCTGGAGTGGTATCAGGCCGGGATCTGAAGCTTTCTTT
CDR3aa: CAWSGIRPGSEAFF

abundance: many
d_gene: TRBD2
v_gene: TRBV6-5
j_gene: TRBJ2-3
CDR3nt: TGTGCCAGCAGCCAAAATCTAGCGGAGATCACAGATACGCAGTATTTT
CDR3aa: CASSQNLAEITDTQYF

abundance: few
d_gene: TRBD1
v_gene: TRBV29-1
j_gene: TRBJ2-6
CDR3nt: TGCAGCGTTAAGGCCGACAGGGTCGGGGCCAACGTCCTGACTTTC
CDR3aa: CSVKADRVGANVLTF

abundance: NA
d_gene: NA
v_gene: TRBV3-1
j_gene: TRBJ2-7
CDR3nt: TGTGCCAGCAGCCACCTCGGAACTTACGAGCAGTACTTC
CDR3aa: CASSHLGTYEQYF

abundance: once
d_gene: NA
v_gene: TRBV7-8
j_gene: TRBJ2-4
CDR3nt: TGTGCCAGCAGCGAACGGACCGACTATGCCAAAAACATTCAGTACTTC
CDR3aa: CASSERTDYAKNIQYF

abundance: NA
d_gene: NA
v_gene: TRBV30
j_gene: TRBJ2-1
CDR3nt: TGTGCCTGGAGTTATAAACTGGGGGGCGTACTCGGCAATGAGCAGTTCTTC
CDR3aa: CAWSYKLGGVLGNEQFF

abundance: few
d_gene: TRBD2
v_gene: TRBV11-3
j_gene: TRBJ2-1
CDR3nt: TGTGCCAGCAGCTTAGATGGGACTAGCGGGAGGGATGAGCAGTTCTTC
CDR3aa: CASSLDGTSGRDEQFF

abundance: NA
d_gene: NA
v_gene: TRBV5-1
j_gene: TRBJ2-7
CDR3nt: TGCGCCAGCAGCCCCGGGCCGGGGGCGCGGCACTACGAGCAGTACTTC
CDR3aa: CASSPGPGARHYEQYF

abundance: many
d_gene: NA
v_gene: TRBV10-3
j_gene: TRBJ2-7
CDR3nt: TGTGCCACCCTCACCCAGACCTACGAGCAGTACTTC
CDR3aa: CATLTQTYEQYF

abundance: many
d_gene: TRBD1
v_gene: TRBV5-5
j_gene: TRBJ1-4
CDR3nt: TGTGCCAGCAGCTACCGGGACAGAATGAGGGCAACTAATGAAAAACTGTTTTTT
CDR3aa: CASSYRDRMRATNEKLFF

abundance: NA
d_gene: TRBD2
v_gene: TRBV5-1
j_gene: TRBJ2-3
CDR3nt: TGCGCCAGCAGCTTGGATCTAGCGGGAGGGCCTGGGACGCAGTATTTT
CDR3aa: CASSLDLAGGPGTQYF